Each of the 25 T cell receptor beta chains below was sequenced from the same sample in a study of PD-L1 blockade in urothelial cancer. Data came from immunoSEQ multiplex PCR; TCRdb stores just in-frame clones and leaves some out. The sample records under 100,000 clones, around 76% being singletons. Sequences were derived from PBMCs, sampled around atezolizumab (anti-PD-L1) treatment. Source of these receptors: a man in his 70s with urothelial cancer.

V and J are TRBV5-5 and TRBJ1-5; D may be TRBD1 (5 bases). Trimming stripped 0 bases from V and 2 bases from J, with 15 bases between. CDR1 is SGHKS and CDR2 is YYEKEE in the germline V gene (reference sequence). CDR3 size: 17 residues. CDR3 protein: CASSLGPGVAGNQPQHF. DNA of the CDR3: TGTGCCAGCAGCTTGGGTCCGGGGGTAGCAGGCAATCAGCCCCAGCATTTT.

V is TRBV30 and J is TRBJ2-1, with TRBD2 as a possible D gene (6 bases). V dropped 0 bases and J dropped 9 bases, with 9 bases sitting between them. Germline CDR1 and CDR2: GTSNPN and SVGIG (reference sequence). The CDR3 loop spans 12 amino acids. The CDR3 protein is CAWSVSGFEQFF. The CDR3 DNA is TGTGCCTGGAGTGTTAGCGGATTTGAGCAGTTCTTC.

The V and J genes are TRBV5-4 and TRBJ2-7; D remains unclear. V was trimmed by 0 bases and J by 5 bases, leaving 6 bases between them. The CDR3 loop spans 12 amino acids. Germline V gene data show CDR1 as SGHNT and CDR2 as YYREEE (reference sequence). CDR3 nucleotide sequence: TGTGCCAGCAGCTTGGAGGAGCACGAGCAGTACTTC. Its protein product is CASSLEEHEQYF. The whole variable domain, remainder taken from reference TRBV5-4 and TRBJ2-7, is ETGVTQSPTHLIKTRGQQVTLRCSSQSGHNTVSWYQQALGQGPQFIFQYYREEENGRGNFPPRFSGLQFPNYSSELNVNALELDDSALYLCASSLEEHEQYFGPGTRLTVT.

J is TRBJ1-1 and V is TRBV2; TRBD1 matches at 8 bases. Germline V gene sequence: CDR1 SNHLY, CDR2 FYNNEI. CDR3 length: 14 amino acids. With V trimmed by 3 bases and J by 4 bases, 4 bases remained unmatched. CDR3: CASSEDRAGTEAFF. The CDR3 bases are TGTGCCAGCAGTGAGGACAGGGCCGGCACTGAAGCTTTCTTT.

The CDR3 loop is CASSLGLGGYTF. DNA for the CDR3: TGTGCCAGCAGTTTGGGCTTAGGCGGCTACACCTTC. The rearrangement links TRBV28 to TRBJ1-2; D is uncertain. V dropped 3 bases and J dropped 8 bases, with 10 bases sitting between them. The CDR3 has 12 residues. CDR1 and CDR2 (germline): MDHEN, SYDVKM.

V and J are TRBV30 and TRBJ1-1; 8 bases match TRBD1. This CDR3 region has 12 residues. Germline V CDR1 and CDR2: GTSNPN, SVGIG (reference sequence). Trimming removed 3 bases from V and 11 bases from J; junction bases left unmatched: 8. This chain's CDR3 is CAWSQGAAMAFF. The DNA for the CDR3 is TGTGCCTGGAGCCAGGGGGCCGCGATGGCTTTCTTT. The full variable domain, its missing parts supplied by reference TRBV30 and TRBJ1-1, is SQTIHQWPATLVQPVGSPLSLECTVEGTSNPNLYWYRQAAGRGLQLLFYSVGIGQISSEVPQNLSASRPQDRQFILSSKKLLLSDSGFYLCAWSQGAAMAFFGQGTRLTVV.

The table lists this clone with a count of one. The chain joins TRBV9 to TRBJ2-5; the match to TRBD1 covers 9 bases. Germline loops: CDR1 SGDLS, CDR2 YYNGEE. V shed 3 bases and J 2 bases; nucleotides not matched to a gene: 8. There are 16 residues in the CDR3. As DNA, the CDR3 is TGTGCCAGCAGCGGGGGGACAGGGAGAGGACAAGAGACCCAGTACTTC. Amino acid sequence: CASSGGTGRGQETQYF.

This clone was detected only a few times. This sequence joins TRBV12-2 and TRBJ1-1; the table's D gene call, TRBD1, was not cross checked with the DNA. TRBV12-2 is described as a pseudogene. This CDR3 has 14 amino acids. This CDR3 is CASRCTGSNTEAFF. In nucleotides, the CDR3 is TGTGCAAGTCGCTGCACAGGGTCGAACACTGAAGCTTTCTTT.

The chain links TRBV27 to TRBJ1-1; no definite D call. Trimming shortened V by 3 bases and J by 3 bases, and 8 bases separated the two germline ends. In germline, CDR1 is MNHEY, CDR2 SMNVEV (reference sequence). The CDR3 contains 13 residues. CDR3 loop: CASSFGRDTEAFF. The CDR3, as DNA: TGTGCCAGCAGTTTTGGGAGGGACACTGAAGCTTTCTTT.

The CDR3 loop reads CASSSSGPGAQYF. The CDR3 DNA reads as TGTGCCAGCAGCTCCAGCGGACCCGGGGCCCAGTACTTC. V gene TRBV13 combines with J gene TRBJ2-5, with D perhaps TRBD2 (5 bases). Looked up from germline, CDR1 is PRHDT and CDR2 is FYEKMQ (reference sequence). With 4 bases removed from V and 9 bases from J, the gap between germline ends came to 15 bases. The CDR3 totals 13 residues.

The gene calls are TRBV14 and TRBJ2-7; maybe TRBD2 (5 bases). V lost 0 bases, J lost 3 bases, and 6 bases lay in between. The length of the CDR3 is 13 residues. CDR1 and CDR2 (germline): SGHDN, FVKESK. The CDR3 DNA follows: TGTGCCAGCAGCCAAGAGACTATCTACGAGCAGTACTTC. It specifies CASSQETIYEQYF.

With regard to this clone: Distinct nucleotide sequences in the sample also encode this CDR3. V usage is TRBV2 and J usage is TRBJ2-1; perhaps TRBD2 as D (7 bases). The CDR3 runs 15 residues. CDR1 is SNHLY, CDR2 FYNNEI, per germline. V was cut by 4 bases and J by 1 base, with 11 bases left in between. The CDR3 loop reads CASSVEGGSYNEQFF. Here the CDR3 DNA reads TGTGCCAGCAGTGTGGAGGGGGGGTCCTACAATGAGCAGTTCTTC.

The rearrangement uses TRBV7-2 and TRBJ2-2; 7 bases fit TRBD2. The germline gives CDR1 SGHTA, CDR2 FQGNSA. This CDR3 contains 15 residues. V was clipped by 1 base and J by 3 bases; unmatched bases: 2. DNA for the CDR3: TGTGCCAGCAGCTTAGGGCGGGAGTACACCGGGGAGCTGTTTTTT. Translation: CASSLGREYTGELFF.

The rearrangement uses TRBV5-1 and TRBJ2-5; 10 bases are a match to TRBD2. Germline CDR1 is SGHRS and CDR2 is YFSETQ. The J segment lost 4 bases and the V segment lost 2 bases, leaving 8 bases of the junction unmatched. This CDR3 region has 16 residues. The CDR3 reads CASSFGRPSGGETQYF. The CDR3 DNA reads TGCGCCAGCAGCTTTGGGAGGCCTAGCGGGGGAGAGACCCAGTACTTC.

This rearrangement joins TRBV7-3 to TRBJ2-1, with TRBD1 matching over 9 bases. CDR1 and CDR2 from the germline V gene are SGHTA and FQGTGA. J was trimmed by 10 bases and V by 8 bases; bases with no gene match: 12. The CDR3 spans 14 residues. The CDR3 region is CASGPPGQGEEQFF. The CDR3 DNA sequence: TGTGCCAGCGGTCCCCCGGGACAGGGAGAGGAGCAGTTCTTC.

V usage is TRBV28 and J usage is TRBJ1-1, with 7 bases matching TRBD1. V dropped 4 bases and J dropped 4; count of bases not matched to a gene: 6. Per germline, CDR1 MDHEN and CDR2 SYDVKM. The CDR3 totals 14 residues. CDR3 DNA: TGTGCCAGCAGTTCGTACAGGGGAACCACTGAAGCTTTCTTT. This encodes CASSSYRGTTEAFF.

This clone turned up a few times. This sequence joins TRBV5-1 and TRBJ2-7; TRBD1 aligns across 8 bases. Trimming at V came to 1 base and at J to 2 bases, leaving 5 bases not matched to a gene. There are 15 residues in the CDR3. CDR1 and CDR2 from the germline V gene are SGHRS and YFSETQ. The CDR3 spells CASSLLRDRPYEQYF. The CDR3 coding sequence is TGCGCCAGCAGCTTGCTCCGGGACAGGCCCTACGAGCAGTACTTC.

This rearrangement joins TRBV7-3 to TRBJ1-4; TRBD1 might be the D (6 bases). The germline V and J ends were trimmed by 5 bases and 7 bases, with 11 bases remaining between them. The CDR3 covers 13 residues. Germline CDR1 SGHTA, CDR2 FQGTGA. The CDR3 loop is CASSAGVGEKLFF. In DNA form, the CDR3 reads TGTGCCAGCAGCGCAGGGGTTGGTGAAAAACTGTTTTTT.

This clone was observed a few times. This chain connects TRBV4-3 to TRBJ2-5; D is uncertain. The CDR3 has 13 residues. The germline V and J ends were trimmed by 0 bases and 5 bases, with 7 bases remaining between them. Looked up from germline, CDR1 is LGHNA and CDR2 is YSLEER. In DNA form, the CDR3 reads TGCGCCAGCAGCCAAGAGGGCTGGGAGACCCAGTACTTC. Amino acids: CASSQEGWETQYF.

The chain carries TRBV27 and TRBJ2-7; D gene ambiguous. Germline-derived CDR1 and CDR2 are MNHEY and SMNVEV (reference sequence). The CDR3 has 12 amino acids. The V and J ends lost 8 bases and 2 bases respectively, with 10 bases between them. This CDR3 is CASSSRPYEQYF. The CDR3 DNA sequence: TGTGCCAGCTCCTCTCGTCCCTACGAGCAGTACTTC.

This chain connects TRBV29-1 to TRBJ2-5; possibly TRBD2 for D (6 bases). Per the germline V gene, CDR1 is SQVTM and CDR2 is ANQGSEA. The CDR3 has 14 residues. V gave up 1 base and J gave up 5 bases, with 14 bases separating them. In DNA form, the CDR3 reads TGCAGCGTTGAAGTAGGCGGGGTGGGCGAGACCCAGTACTTC. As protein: CSVEVGGVGETQYF. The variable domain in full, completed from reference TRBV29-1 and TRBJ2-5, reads SAVISQKPSRDICQRGTSLTIQCQVDSQVTMMFWYRQQPGQSLTLIATANQGSEATYESGFVIDKFPISRPNLTFSTLTVSNMSPEDSSIYLCSVEVGGVGETQYFGPGTRLLVL.

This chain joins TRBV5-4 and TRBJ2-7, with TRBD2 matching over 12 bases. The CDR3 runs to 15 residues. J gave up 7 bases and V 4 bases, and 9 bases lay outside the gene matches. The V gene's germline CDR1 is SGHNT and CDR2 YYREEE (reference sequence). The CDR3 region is CASSRRLAGAGEQYF. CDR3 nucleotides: TGTGCCAGCAGCCGTAGACTAGCGGGGGCAGGGGAGCAGTACTTC. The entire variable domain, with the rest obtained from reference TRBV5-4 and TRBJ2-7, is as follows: ETGVTQSPTHLIKTRGQQVTLRCSSQSGHNTVSWYQQALGQGPQFIFQYYREEENGRGNFPPRFSGLQFPNYSSELNVNALELDDSALYLCASSRRLAGAGEQYFGPGTRLTVT.

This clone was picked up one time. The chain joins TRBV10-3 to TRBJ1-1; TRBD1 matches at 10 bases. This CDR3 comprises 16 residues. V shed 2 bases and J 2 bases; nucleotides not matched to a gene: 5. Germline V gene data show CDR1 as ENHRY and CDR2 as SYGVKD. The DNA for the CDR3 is TGTGCCATCAGTGAGCGGACAGGGGGGTTCAACACTGAAGCTTTCTTT. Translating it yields CAISERTGGFNTEAFF.

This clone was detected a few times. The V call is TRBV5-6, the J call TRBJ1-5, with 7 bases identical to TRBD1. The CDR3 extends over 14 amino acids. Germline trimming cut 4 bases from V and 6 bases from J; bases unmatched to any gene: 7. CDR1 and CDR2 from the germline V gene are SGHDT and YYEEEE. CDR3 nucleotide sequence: TGTGCCAGCAGCCGGACAGGTCTCGGTCAGCCCCAGCATTTT. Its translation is CASSRTGLGQPQHF.

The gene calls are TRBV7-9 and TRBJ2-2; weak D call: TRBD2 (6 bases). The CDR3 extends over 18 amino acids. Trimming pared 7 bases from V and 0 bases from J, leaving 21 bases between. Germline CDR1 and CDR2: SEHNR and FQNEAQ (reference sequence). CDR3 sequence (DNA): TGTGCCAGCACCGACAAGACTAGGTCCCTCGCGAACACCGGGGAGCTGTTTTTT. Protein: CASTDKTRSLANTGELFF.